Shown below are 25 T cell receptor beta chains from a single sample sequenced in a study of CXCR3-negative and CXCR3-positive naive CD8 T cells. The authors made the TRB cDNA libraries by 5' RACE using UMI labels. TCRdb re-called the 5' RACE reads and gives one entry per CDR3 protein, without DNA. The sample yields some 130,000 distinct CDR3 sequences, of which the top ten take up 0.45% to 0.55%. The sequenced sample was naive CXCR3- CD8+ T cells from blood. Sample subset: CD45RO-CCR7+CD27+CD95- naive CD8+ T cells lacking CXCR3 (TNR3-). The receptors were gathered from a human donor in good health. Some clones in this sample may be carry-over from other donors' samples.

The chain couples TRBV7-9 to TRBJ2-2; TCRdb's D gene call, TRBD1, goes unchecked for lack of DNA. The CDR3 contains 15 residues. Germline assignment: CDR1 SEHNR and CDR2 FQNEAQ (reference sequence). The CDR3 region is CASSRRDPTTGELFF.

The chain is built from TRBV6-2 or TRBV6-3 and TRBJ2-2; TCRdb outputs TRBD1, but without DNA this stays unchecked. CDR1 MNHEY and CDR2 SVGEGT come from the germline V gene. There are 13 residues in the CDR3. CDR3 amino acids: CASSTGVAGELFF.

The J gene is TRBJ2-7, the V gene TRBV29-1; checking the TCRdb D call of TRBD1 is not possible without DNA. The CDR3 loop spans 15 amino acids. Looked up from germline, CDR1 is SQVTM and CDR2 is ANQGSEA. The CDR3: CSVATTGGFSGEQYF.

This chain uses TRBV7-6 with TRBJ2-1; the TRBD1 assignment by TCRdb is unverifiable without DNA. The CDR3 spans 12 residues. The germline CDR1 and CDR2 sequences are SGHVS and FNYEAQ. CDR3 in amino acids: CASSFTGNEQFF.

The chain is built from TRBV23-1 and TRBJ2-1. TRBV23-1 is identified as an open reading frame with a role that is uncertain. This CDR3 is built from 12 residues. The CDR3 sequence is CASSQPSVEQFF.

This chain uses TRBV5-6 with TRBJ2-1; lacking DNA, the TRBD1 call made by TCRdb goes unchecked. CDR3 length: 18 residues. The germline CDR1 and CDR2 sequences are SGHDT and YYEEEE. This CDR3 reads CASMASEAGQGPYNEQFF.

The rearrangement links TRBV28 to TRBJ2-7; absent DNA, TCRdb's TRBD1 call cannot be checked. CDR3 length: 15 residues. In germline, CDR1 is MDHEN, CDR2 SYDVKM. The CDR3 here is CASSFQRQGEDEQYF.

The chain employs TRBV2 and TRBJ2-7. CDR1 and CDR2 (germline): SNHLY, FYNNEI. There are 13 residues in the CDR3. CDR3 protein: CASSEVLKYEQYF.

The V call is TRBV27, the J call TRBJ2-7; the TCRdb D gene call, TRBD2, has no DNA to confirm it. The germline CDR1 and CDR2 sequences are MNHEY and SMNVEV (reference sequence). The CDR3 sequence is 12 residues long. The CDR3 sequence: CASSSDYYEQYF.

The V and J genes are TRBV7-2 and TRBJ2-1. CDR3 size: 16 residues. CDR1 is SGHTA, CDR2 FQGNSA, per germline. This chain's CDR3 is CASSLAASSINNEQFF.

V usage is TRBV4-1 and J usage is TRBJ2-7; TCRdb names TRBD2, which stays unverified in the absence of DNA. The CDR3 has 15 residues. Germline values: CDR1 MGHRA, CDR2 YSYEKL. The CDR3 sequence: CASSHTSGSSYEQYF.

The V and J genes are TRBV12-3 or TRBV12-4 and TRBJ2-7; there is no DNA to check the TCRdb D call of TRBD2. The CDR3 spans 14 residues. CDR3: CASSFSPGSYEQYF.

This chain uses TRBV11-2 with TRBJ2-7; TCRdb outputs TRBD1, but without DNA this stays unchecked. The CDR3 totals 13 residues. The V gene's germline CDR1 is SGHAT and CDR2 FQNNGV. CDR3 amino acids: CASSLPPFAEQYF.

This sequence joins TRBV7-9 and TRBJ1-1; TCRdb outputs TRBD1, but without DNA this stays unchecked. The length of the CDR3 is 13 residues. The germline V gene has CDR1 SEHNR and CDR2 FQNEAQ (reference sequence). CDR3 amino acids: CASSSPDNLEAFF.

This chain uses TRBV27 with TRBJ2-7; TCRdb reports TRBD2, a call that lacks DNA to check it against. This CDR3 contains 15 residues. CDR1 and CDR2 (germline): MNHEY, SMNVEV (reference sequence). CDR3 protein: CASSLSSSGRDEQYF.

The chain links TRBV29-1 to TRBJ2-7; absent DNA, TCRdb's TRBD1 call cannot be checked. Per germline, CDR1 SQVTM and CDR2 ANQGSEA. The CDR3 sequence is 16 residues long. This CDR3 reads CSVEVSGQGKVYEQYF.

The chain couples TRBV7-8 to TRBJ2-5; TCRdb's D call, TRBD2, is unchecked because there is no DNA. Germline CDR1 reads SGHVS; CDR2 reads FQNEAQ. This CDR3 contains 15 residues. CDR3 region: CASSLAGTSGITQYF.

The V call is TRBV20-1, the J call TRBJ2-3; TCRdb gives TRBD2 as the D gene, but with no DNA this cannot be confirmed. CDR1 and CDR2 from the germline V gene are DFQATT and SNEGSKA (reference sequence). The CDR3 totals 16 residues. The CDR3 protein is CSARDWSGTYTDTQYF.

This chain links TRBV7-9 with TRBJ2-1; TCRdb designates TRBD1, a call that cannot be tested without DNA. The CDR3 is made up of 15 amino acids. Germline V gives CDR1 SEHNR, CDR2 FQNEAQ (reference sequence). CDR3 amino acids: CASRHGGSSYNEQFF. The entire variable domain, with the rest obtained from reference TRBV7-9 and TRBJ2-1, is as follows: DTGVSQNPRHKITKRGQNVTFRCDPISEHNRLYWYRQTLGQGPEFLTYFQNEAQLEKSRLLSDRFSAERPKGSFSTLEIQRTEQGDSAMYLCASRHGGSSYNEQFFGPGTRLTVL.

The CDR3 is CASLSSWDTQYF. The rearrangement joins TRBV2 to TRBJ2-3. This CDR3 is 12 amino acids long. Germline V gene data show CDR1 as SNHLY and CDR2 as FYNNEI.

V gene TRBV7-9 combines with J gene TRBJ1-2; TCRdb calls TRBD1, which cannot be checked without DNA. Germline values: CDR1 SEHNR, CDR2 FQNEAQ (reference sequence). The CDR3 has 15 residues. CDR3 region: CASIQGEVANYGYTF.

The genes are TRBV6-1 and TRBJ1-2; TCRdb's D call, TRBD1, is unchecked because there is no DNA. Germline V CDR1 and CDR2: MNHNS, SASEGT. The CDR3 length is 13 residues. The CDR3 is CASSEPGSYGYTF.

The gene calls are TRBV2 and TRBJ2-7; as DNA is missing, the TRBD1 call by TCRdb cannot be tested. Germline lookup yields CDR1 SNHLY and CDR2 FYNNEI. The CDR3 is 13 residues long. The CDR3 sequence: CASSDPLTYEQYF.

The J gene is TRBJ2-3, the V gene TRBV3-1; TCRdb returns TRBD2, unconfirmable since there is no DNA. The CDR3 covers 17 residues. Germline loops: CDR1 LGHDT, CDR2 YNNKEL (reference sequence). CDR3: CASSPYSSGGFTDTQYF.

V gene TRBV18 combines with J gene TRBJ2-5; as DNA is missing, the TRBD1 call by TCRdb cannot be tested. The CDR3 spans 15 residues. The germline V gene has CDR1 KGHSH and CDR2 LQKENI. CDR3 in amino acids: CASSPEVRGEETQYF.